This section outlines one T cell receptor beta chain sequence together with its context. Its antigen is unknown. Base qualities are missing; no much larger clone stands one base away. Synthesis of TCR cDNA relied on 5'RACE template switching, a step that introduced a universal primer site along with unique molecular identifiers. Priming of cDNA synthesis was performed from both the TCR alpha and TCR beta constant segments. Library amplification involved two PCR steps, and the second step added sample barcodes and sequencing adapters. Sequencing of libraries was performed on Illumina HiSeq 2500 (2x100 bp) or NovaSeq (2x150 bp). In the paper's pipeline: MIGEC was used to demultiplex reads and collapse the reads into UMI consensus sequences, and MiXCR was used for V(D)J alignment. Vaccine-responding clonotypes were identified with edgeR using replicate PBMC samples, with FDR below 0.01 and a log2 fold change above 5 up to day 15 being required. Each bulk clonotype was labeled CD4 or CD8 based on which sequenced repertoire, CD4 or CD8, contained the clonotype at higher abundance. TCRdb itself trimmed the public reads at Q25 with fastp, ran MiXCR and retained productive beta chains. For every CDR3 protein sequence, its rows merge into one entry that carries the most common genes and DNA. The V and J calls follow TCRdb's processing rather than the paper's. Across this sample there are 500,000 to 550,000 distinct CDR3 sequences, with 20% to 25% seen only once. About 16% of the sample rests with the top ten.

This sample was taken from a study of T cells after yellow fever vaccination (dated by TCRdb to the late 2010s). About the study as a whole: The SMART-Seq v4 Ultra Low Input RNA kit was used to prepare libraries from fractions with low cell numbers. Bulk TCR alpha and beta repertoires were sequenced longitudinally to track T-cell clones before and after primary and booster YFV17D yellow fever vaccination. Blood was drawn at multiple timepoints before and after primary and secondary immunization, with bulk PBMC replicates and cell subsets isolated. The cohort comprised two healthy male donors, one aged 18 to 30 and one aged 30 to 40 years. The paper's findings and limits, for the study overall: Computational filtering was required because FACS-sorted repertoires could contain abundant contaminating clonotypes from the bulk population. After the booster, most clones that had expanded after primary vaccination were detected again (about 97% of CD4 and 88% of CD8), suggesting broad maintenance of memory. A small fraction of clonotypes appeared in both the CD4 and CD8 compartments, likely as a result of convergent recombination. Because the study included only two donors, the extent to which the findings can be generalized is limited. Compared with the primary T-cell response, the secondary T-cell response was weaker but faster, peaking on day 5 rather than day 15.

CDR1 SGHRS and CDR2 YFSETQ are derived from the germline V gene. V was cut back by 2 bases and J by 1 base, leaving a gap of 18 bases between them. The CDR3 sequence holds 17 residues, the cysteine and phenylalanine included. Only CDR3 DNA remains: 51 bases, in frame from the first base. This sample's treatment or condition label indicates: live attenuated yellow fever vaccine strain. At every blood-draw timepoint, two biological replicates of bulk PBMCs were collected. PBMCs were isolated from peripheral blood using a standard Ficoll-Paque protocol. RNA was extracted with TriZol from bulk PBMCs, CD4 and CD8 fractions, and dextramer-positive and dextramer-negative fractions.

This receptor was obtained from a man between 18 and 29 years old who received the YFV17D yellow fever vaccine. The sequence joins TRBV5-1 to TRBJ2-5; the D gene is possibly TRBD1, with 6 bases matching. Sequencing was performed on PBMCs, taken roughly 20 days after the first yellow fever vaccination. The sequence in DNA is TGCGCCAGCAGCTTTGGGCCGGCCGGGACAACCCAAGAGACCCAGTACTTC. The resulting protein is CASSFGPAGTTQETQYF.